This T cell receptor (beta chain) is drawn from a study of cytomegalovirus exposure and HLA in healthy donors. Study-wide points: Association of under 20,000 TCR beta sequences with HLA alleles was found at 0.05 false discovery rate in a later analysis. According to an earlier analysis, most TCR beta V segments yielded productive rearrangements about 87% or about 30% of the time.

PCR involved 60 Vbeta and 13 Jbeta primers. Assay: immunoSEQ multiplex PCR; the TCRdb copy retains only in-frame clones and omits some. Found here are 90,000 to 120,000 clones, over 70% of them singletons; the top ten hold around 2.4%. Comment on this clone: Its antigen is currently unknown.

Sequencing was carried out using PBMCs. The TCR originated in a man aged 25-45 years in good health and CMV-seronegative.

CDR3 protein: CASSERQGFFGDTQYF. In DNA form, the CDR3 reads TGTGCCAGCAGTGAGCGACAGGGTTTTTTTGGAGATACGCAGTATTTT. This chain uses TRBV6-1 with TRBJ2-3, with 7 bases matching TRBD1. Losses at the gene ends were 3 bases for V and 5 bases for J; bases not matched to a gene: 11. This CDR3 has 16 amino acids. CDR1 and CDR2 from the germline V gene are MNHNS and SASEGT.